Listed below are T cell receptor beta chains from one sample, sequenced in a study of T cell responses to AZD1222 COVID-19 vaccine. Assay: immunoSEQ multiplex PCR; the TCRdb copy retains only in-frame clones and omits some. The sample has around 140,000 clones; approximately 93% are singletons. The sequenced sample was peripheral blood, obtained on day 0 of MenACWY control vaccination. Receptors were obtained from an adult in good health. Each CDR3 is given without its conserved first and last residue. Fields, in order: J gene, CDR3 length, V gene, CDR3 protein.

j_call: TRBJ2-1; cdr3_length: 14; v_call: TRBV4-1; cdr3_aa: ASSQVGGMSIDGQF
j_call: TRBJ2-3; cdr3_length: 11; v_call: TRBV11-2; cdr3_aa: ASSLAGTDTQY
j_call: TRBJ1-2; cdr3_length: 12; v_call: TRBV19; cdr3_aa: ASYTTGGSYGYT
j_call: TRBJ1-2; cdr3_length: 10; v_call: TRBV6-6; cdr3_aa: ASSYLDYGYT
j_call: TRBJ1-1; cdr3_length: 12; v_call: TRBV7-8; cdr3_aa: ASSPGTWDTEAF
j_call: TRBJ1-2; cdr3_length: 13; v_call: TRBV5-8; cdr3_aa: ASSRRTGGLYGYT
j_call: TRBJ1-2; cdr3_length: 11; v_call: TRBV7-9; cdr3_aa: ASSPSRVYGYT
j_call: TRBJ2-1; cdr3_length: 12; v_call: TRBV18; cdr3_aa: ASSPNLGNNEQF
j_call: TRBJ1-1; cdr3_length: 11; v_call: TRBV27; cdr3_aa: ASSLSGSTEAF
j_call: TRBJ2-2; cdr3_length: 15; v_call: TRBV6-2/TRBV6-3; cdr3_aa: ASSYSSLAGYTGELF
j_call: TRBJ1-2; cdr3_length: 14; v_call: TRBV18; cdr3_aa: ASSPDRSKLNYGYT
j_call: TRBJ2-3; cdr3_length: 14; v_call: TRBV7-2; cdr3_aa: ASSLETGALRDTQY
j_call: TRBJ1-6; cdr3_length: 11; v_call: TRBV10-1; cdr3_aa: ASSDGRDSPLH
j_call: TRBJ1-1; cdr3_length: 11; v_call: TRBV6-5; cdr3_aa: ASRGHLDTEAF
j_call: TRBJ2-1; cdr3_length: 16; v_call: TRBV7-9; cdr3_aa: ASSLASARDSSYNEQF
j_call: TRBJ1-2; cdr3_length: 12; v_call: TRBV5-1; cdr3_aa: ASSVVGHETGYT
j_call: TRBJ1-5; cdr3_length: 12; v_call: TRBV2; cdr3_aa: ASSEAWGGQPQH
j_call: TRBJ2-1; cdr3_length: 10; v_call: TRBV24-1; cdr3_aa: ATSDSSGEQF
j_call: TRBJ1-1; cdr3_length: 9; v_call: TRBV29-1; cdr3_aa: SVDSTTGAF
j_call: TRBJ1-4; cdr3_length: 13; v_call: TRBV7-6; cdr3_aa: ASSSTPRSNEKLF
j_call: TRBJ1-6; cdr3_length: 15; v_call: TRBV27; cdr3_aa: ASSLKPGSSYNSPLH
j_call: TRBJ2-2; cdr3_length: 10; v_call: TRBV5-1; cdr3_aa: ASSTNTGELF
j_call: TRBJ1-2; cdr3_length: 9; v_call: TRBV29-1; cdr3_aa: SAQGQGGYT
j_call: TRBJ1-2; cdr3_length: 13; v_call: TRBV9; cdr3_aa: ASSAGQGFLRGYT
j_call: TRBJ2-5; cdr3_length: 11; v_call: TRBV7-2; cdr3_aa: ASSWGLKETQY
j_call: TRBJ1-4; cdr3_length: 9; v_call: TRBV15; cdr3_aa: ATSGSEKLF
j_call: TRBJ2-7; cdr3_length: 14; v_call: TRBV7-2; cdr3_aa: ASSPRTGRSSYEQY
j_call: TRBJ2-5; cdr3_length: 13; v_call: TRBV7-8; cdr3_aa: ASSISGGNQETQY
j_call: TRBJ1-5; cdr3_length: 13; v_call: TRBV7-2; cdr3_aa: ASSLDRGRNQPQH
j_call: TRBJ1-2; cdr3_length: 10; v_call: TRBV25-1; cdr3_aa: ASSPTGFGYT
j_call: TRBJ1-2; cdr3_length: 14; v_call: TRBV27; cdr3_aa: ASSTLDRGPLDGYT
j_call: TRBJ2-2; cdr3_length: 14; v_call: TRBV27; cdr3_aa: ASTWGGTSDTGELF
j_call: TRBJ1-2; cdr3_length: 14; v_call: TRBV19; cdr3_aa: ASSIVRVDQGNGYT
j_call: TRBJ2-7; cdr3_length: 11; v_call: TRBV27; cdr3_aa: ASISGTNYEQY
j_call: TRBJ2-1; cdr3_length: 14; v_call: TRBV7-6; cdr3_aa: ASSLAARSSYNEQF
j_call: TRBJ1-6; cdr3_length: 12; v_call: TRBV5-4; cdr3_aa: ASSSPGQNSPLH
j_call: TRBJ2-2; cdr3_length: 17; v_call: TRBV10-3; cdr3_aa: AISEARRGSGGATGELF
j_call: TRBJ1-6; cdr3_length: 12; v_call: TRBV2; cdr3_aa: ASMGGGNNSPLH
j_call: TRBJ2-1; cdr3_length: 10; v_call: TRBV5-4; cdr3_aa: ASSLYSNEQF
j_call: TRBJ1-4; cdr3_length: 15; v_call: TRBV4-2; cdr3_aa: ASSQDRSAGMWEKLF
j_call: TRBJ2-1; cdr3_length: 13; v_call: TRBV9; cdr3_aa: ASSVEVTRGNEQF
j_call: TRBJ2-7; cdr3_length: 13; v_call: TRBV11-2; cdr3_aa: ASSPRGTASYEQY
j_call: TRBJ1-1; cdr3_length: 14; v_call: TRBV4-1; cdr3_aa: ASSQESALIQTEAF
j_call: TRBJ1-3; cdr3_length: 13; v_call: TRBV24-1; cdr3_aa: ATSDGQSSGNTIY
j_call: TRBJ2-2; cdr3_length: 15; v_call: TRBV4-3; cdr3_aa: ASSQEPGTANTGELF
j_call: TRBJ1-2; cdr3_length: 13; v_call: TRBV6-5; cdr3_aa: ASSRRQGVWGGYT
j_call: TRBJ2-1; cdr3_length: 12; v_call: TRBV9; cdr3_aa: ASSASGRYNEQF
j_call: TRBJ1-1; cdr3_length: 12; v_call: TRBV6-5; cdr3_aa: ASSYGGTHTEAF
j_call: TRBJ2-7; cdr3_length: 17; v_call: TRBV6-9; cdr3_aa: ASSRGLAGRERSSYEQY
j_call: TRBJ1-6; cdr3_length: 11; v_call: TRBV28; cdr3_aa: ASSFRGNAPLH
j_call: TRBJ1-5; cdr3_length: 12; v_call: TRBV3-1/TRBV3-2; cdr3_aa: ASSVSGNNQPQH
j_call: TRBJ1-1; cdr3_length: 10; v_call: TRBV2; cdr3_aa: ASRQISTEAF
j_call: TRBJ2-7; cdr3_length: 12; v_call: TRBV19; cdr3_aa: ASSPRAGSYEQY
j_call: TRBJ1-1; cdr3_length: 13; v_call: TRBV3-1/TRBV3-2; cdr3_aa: ASSQEIQGGTEAF